The 2 T cell receptor beta chains in this list originate from one sample, sequenced in a study of T cells in Graves' hyperthyroidism and ophthalmopathy. Researchers took RNA transcripts and amplified the TCR beta CDR3 regions from them. HTBI primers were used for first-round RT-PCR of the TCR CDR3. Via MiXCR, TCRdb re-called the multiplex PCR reads, giving one row per CDR3 protein. Of fewer than 500,000 distinct CDR3 sequences in the sample, around 15% were seen once. The source material was blood. These receptors were taken from a woman aged 25 to 39 with Graves' ophthalmopathy.

This clonotype was counted ten times or more. The chain joins TRBV5-1 to TRBJ2-7; 9 bases are shared with TRBD1. After removal of 0 bases from V and 5 bases from J, the junction contained 3 bases not matched to a gene. The length of the CDR3 is 14 residues. In germline, CDR1 is SGHRS, CDR2 YFSETQ. CDR3 in amino acids: CASSLATGGNEQYF. The DNA for the CDR3 is TGCGCCAGCAGCTTGGCTACAGGGGGCAACGAGCAGTACTTC.

Ten or more counts support this clonotype. This chain connects TRBV7-2 to TRBJ2-5; a weak D match, TRBD1 (7 bases). In germline, CDR1 is SGHTA, CDR2 FQGNSA. Trimming removed 5 bases at V and 2 bases at J, with 15 bases between. CDR3 length equals 15 residues. CDR3 in DNA: TGTGCCAGCAGCCAGGGGGGCGGTCCACAAGAGACCCAGTACTTC. Translation gives CASSQGGGPQETQYF.